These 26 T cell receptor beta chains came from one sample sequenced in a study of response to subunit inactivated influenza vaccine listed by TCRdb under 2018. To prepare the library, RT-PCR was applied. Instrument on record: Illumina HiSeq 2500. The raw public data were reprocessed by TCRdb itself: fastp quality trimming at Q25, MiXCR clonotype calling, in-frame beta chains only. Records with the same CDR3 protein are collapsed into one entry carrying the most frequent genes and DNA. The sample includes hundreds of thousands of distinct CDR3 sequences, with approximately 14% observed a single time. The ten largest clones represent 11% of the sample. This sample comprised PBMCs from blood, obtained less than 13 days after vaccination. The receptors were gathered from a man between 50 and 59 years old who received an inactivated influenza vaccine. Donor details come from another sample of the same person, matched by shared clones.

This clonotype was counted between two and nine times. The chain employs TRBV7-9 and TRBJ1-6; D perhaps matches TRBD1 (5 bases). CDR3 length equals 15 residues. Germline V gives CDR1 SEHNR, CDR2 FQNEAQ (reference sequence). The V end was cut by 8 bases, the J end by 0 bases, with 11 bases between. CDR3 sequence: CASVSGSSYNSPLHF. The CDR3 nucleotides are TGTGCCAGCGTATCAGGGAGCTCCTATAATTCACCCCTCCACTTT.

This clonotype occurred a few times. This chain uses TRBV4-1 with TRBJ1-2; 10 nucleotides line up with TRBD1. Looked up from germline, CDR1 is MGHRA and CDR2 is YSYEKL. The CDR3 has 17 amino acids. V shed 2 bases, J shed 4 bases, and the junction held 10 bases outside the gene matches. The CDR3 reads CASSQPGQGLRGYGYTF. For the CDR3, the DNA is TGCGCCAGCAGCCAACCGGGACAGGGGCTGCGAGGCTATGGCTACACCTTC.

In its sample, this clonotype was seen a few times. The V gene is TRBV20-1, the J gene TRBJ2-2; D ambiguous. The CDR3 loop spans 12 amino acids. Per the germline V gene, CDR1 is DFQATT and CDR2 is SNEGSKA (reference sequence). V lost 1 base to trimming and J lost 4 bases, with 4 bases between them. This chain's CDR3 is CSARGTTGELFF. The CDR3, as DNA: TGCAGTGCTAGAGGGACCACCGGGGAGCTGTTTTTT.

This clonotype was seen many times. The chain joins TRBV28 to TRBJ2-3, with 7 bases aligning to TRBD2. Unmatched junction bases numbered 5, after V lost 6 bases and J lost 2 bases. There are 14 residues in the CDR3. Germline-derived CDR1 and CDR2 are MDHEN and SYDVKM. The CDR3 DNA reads TGTGCCAGCAGCCTCAGCGGGACCACAGATACGCAGTATTTT. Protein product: CASSLSGTTDTQYF.

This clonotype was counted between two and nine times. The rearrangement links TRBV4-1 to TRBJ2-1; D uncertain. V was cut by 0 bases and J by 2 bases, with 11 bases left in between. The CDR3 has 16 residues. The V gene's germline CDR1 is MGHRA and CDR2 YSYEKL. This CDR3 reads CASSQDSLVAYNEQFF. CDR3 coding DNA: TGCGCCAGCAGCCAAGATTCCCTTGTGGCCTACAATGAGCAGTTCTTC.

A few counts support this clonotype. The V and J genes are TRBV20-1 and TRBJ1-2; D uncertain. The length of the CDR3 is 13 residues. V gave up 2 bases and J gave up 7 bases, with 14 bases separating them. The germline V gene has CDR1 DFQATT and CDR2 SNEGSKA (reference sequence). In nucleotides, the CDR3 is TGCAGTGCTAGACCGGGGAGTGAAGGTGGCTACACCTTC. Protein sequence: CSARPGSEGGYTF.

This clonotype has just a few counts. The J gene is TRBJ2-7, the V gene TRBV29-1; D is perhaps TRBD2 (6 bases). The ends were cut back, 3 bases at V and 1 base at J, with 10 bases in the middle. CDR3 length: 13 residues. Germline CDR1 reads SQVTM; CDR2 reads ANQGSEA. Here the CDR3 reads CSVDQGGSYEQYF. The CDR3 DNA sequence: TGCAGCGTTGATCAGGGAGGTTCCTACGAGCAGTACTTC.

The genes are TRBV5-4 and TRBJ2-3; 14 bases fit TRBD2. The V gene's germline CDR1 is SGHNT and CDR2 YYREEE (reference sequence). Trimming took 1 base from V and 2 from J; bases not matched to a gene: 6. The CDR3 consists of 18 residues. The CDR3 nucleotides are TGTGCCAGCAGCTTGCGGACTAGCGGGGGGCCTATCACAGATACGCAGTATTTT. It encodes CASSLRTSGGPITDTQYF. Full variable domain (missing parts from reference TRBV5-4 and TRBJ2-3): ETGVTQSPTHLIKTRGQQVTLRCSSQSGHNTVSWYQQALGQGPQFIFQYYREEENGRGNFPPRFSGLQFPNYSSELNVNALELDDSALYLCASSLRTSGGPITDTQYFGPGTRLTVL.

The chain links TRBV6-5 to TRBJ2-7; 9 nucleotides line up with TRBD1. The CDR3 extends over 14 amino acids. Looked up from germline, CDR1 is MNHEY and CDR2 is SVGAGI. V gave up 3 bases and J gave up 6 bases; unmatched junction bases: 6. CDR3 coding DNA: TGTGCCAGCAGTTATGCGGACAGGGGCGGCGAGCAGTACTTC. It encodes CASSYADRGGEQYF.

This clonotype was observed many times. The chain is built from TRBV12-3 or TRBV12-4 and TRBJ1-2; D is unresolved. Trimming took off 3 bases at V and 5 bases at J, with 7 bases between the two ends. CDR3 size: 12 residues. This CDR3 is CASSFNWYGYTF. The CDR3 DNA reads TGTGCCAGCAGTTTTAACTGGTATGGCTACACCTTC.

The chain's CDR3 is CASSWEGYEQFF. The DNA of the CDR3 is TGTGCCAGCAGCTGGGAGGGGTACGAGCAGTTCTTC. This chain connects TRBV7-9 to TRBJ2-1; 7 bases align to TRBD2. The CDR3 is 12 residues long. Germline loops: CDR1 SEHNR, CDR2 FQNEAQ (reference sequence). J gave up 10 bases and V 4 bases, and 4 bases lay outside the gene matches.

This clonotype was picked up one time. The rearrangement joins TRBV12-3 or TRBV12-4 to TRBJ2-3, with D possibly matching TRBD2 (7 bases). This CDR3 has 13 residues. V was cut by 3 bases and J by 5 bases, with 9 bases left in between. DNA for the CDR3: TGTGCCAGCAGTTTCGGGGGGCAAGATACGCAGTATTTT. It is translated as CASSFGGQDTQYF.

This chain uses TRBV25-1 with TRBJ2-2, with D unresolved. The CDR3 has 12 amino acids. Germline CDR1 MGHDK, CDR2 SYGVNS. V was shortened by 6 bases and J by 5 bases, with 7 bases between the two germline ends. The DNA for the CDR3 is TGTGCCAGCAGGTTCTGGACCGGGGAGCTGTTTTTT. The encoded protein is CASRFWTGELFF. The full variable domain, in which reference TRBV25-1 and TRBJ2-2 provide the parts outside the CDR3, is EADIYQTPRYLVIGTGKKITLECSQTMGHDKMYWYQQDPGMELHLIHYSYGVNSTEKGDLSSESTVSRIRTEHFPLTLESARPSHTSQYLCASRFWTGELFFGEGSRLTVL.

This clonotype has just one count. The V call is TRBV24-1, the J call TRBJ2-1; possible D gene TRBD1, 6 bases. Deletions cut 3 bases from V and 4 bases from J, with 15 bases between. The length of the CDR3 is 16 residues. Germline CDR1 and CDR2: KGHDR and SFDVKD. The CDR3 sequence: CATSDGEGETYNEQFF. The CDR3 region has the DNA TGTGCCACCAGTGATGGAGAGGGGGAGACTTACAATGAGCAGTTCTTC.

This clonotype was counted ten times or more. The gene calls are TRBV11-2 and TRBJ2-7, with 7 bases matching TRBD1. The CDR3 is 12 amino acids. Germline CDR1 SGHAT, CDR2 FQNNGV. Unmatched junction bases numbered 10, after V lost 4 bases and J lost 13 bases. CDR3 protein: CASSYLGQAPYF. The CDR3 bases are TGTGCCAGCAGCTACCTAGGACAGGCTCCCTACTTC.

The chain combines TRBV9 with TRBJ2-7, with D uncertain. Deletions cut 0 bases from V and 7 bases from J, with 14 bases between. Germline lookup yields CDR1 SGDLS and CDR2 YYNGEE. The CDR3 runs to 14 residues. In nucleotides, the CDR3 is TGTGCCAGCAGCGTAGAGGCAGCCTACGGGGAGCAGTACTTC. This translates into CASSVEAAYGEQYF.

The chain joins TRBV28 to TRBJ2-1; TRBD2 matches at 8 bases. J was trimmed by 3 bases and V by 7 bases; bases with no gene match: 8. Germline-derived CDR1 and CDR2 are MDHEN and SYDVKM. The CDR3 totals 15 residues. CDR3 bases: TGTGCCAGCACCCCGGGAGGGACCCACTACAATGAGCAGTTCTTC. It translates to CASTPGGTHYNEQFF.

The DNA for the CDR3 is TGTGCCAGCAGTCCCCTTGTGAGGGGAGGCGAGCAGTACTTC. As protein: CASSPLVRGGEQYF. V usage is TRBV27 and J usage is TRBJ2-7; D is possibly TRBD2 (6 bases). This CDR3 comprises 14 residues. Trimming took off 5 bases at V and 6 bases at J, with 17 bases between the two ends. Germline V gene lookup returns CDR1 MNHEY and CDR2 SMNVEV (reference sequence).

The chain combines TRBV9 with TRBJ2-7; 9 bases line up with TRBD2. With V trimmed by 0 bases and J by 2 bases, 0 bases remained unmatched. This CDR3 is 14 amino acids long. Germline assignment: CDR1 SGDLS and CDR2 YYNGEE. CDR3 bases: TGTGCCAGCAGCGTAGGCGGGAGGGCCTACGAGCAGTACTTC. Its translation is CASSVGGRAYEQYF.

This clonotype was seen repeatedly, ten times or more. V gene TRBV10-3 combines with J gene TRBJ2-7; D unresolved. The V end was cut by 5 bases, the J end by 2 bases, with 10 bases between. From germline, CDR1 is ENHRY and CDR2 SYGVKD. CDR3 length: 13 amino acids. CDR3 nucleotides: TGTGCCATCAGTACACAACAAACCTACGAGCAGTACTTC. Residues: CAISTQQTYEQYF.

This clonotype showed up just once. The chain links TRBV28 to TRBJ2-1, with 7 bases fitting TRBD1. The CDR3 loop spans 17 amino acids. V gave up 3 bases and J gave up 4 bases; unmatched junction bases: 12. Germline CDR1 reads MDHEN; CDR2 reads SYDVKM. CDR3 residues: CASSFPWSTGKYNEQFF. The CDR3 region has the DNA TGTGCCAGCAGTTTCCCTTGGTCGACAGGGAAATACAATGAGCAGTTCTTC.

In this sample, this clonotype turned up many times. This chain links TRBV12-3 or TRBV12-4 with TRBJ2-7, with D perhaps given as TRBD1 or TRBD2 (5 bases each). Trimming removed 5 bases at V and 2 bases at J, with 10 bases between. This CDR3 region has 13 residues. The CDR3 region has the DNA TGTGCCAGCAGTCCGCAGGGACCCTACGAGCAGTACTTC. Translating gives CASSPQGPYEQYF.

Written as DNA, the CDR3 is TGTGCCAGCAGCAAGTCTGGGAGGTTCTACGAGCAGTACTTC. It yields the protein CASSKSGRFYEQYF. The J gene is TRBJ2-7, the V gene TRBV14; D is possibly TRBD2 (6 bases). Germline assignment: CDR1 SGHDN and CDR2 FVKESK. The CDR3 extends over 14 amino acids. Trimming cost V 5 bases and J 3 bases, with 14 bases left between them.

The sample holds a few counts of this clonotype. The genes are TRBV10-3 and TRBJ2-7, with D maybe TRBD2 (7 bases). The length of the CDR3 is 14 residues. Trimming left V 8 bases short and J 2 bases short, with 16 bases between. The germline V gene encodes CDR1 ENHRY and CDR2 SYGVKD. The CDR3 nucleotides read TGTGCCATCTGGGGGGGCAGCTACGCCTACGAGCAGTACTTC. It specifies CAIWGGSYAYEQYF.

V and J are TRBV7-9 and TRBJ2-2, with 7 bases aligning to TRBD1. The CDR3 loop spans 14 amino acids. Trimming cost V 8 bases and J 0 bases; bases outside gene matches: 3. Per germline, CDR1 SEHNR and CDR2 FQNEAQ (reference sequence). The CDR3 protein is CASDRVANTGELFF. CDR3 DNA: TGTGCCAGCGACAGGGTAGCGAACACCGGGGAGCTGTTTTTT. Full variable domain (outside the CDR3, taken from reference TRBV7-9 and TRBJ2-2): DTGVSQNPRHKITKRGQNVTFRCDPISEHNRLYWYRQTLGQGPEFLTYFQNEAQLEKSRLLSDRFSAERPKGSFSTLEIQRTEQGDSAMYLCASDRVANTGELFFGEGSRLTVL.

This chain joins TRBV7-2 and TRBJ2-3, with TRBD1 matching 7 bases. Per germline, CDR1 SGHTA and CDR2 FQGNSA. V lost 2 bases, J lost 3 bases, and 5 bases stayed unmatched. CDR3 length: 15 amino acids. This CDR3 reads CASSLSQGLTDTQYF. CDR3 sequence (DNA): TGTGCCAGCAGCTTATCACAGGGGTTGACAGATACGCAGTATTTT.